Below are 32 T cell receptor beta chains sequenced from a single sample in a study of blood T cells in healthy people across ages. Using a J-beta primer mix together with a sample-barcoded 5' primer, a second PCR was run for about 6 to 11 cycles. TCRdb reanalysed the 5' RACE reads using MiXCR and keeps one entry per CDR3 protein. The sample lists around 1,600,000 distinct CDR3 sequences; 35% to 45% were seen once. Material for sequencing was blood. The receptors derive from a woman in her late teens or twenties in good health.

This clonotype was counted once. The chain employs TRBV4-3 and TRBJ2-7; D perhaps matches TRBD1 (6 bases). The CDR3 extends over 16 amino acids. The V and J ends lost 1 base and 12 bases respectively, with 25 bases between them. CDR1 and CDR2 (germline): LGHNA, YSLEER. The CDR3 reads CASSQGVNQGNGQTYF. Here the CDR3 DNA reads TGCGCCAGCAGCCAAGGAGTTAACCAGGGGAATGGCCAGACGTACTTC.

In this sample, this clonotype turned up a few times. J is TRBJ2-4 and V is TRBV5-1; D is unresolved. V dropped 0 bases and J dropped 0 bases, with 4 bases sitting between them. Germline-derived CDR1 and CDR2 are SGHRS and YFSETQ. The CDR3 runs 14 residues. In DNA, the CDR3 is TGCGCCAGCAGCTTGGGGAAAGCCAAAAACATTCAGTACTTC. Translation gives CASSLGKAKNIQYF.

The V gene is TRBV12-3 or TRBV12-4, the J gene TRBJ1-1; perhaps TRBD1 as D (6 bases). Trimming took off 6 bases at V and 0 bases at J, with 17 bases between the two ends. The CDR3 contains 16 residues. CDR3 in amino acids: CASSTTLRGLNTEAFF. The CDR3 nucleotides are TGTGCCAGCAGCACCACCCTCCGGGGGCTGAACACTGAAGCTTTCTTT.

J is TRBJ1-2 and V is TRBV27; 10 nucleotides line up with TRBD1. Germline V gives CDR1 MNHEY, CDR2 SMNVEV (reference sequence). V was clipped by 3 bases and J by 0 bases; unmatched bases: 4. This CDR3 contains 16 residues. CDR3 nucleotide sequence: TGTGCCAGCAGTTTTCGGGACAGGGGAGCTAACTATGGCTACACCTTC. This codes for CASSFRDRGANYGYTF.

A few counts support this clonotype. V is TRBV4-3 and J is TRBJ2-5, with 8 bases identical to TRBD2. V shed 4 bases, J shed 0 bases, and the junction held 10 bases outside the gene matches. Germline CDR1 LGHNA, CDR2 YSLEER. The CDR3 runs to 17 residues. The CDR3 is CASSPSAILADQETQYF. In DNA, the CDR3 is TGCGCCAGCAGCCCGAGTGCGATACTAGCGGACCAAGAGACCCAGTACTTC.

This sequence joins TRBV13 and TRBJ2-1; 14 nucleotides match TRBD2. V lost 5 bases to trimming and J lost 5 bases; unmatched junction nucleotides: 5. The CDR3 sequence is 16 residues long. The germline gives CDR1 PRHDT, CDR2 FYEKMQ (reference sequence). In nucleotides, the CDR3 is TGTGCCAGCAGCATAGAGGGACTAGCGGGAGACAATGAGCAGTTCTTC. Its protein is CASSIEGLAGDNEQFF.

The J gene is TRBJ2-5, the V gene TRBV20-1; D possibly corresponds to TRBD2 (5 bases). The end of the DNA is better explained by TRBJ2-7, so the J call may be wrong. Germline V gene sequence: CDR1 DFQATT, CDR2 SNEGSKA (reference sequence). The CDR3 is 16 amino acids. CDR3 coding DNA: TGCAGTGCTAGAGATAGGCCGACGGGATTGGGTTCCGAGCAGTACTTC. Translating it yields CSARDRPTGLGSEQYF.

The V call is TRBV25-1, the J call TRBJ1-1, with 9 bases matching TRBD1. Unmatched junction bases numbered 9, after V lost 9 bases and J lost 7 bases. CDR1 MGHDK and CDR2 SYGVNS come from the germline V gene. CDR3 length equals 13 residues. CDR3 protein: CASKDRGFGEAFF. CDR3 DNA sequence: TGTGCCAGTAAGGACAGGGGATTTGGTGAAGCTTTCTTT. Full variable domain (rest looked up from reference TRBV25-1 and TRBJ1-1): EADIYQTPRYLVIGTGKKITLECSQTMGHDKMYWYQQDPGMELHLIHYSYGVNSTEKGDLSSESTVSRIRTEHFPLTLESARPSHTSQYLCASKDRGFGEAFFGQGTRLTVV.

This clonotype came up a few times. The V gene is TRBV20-1, the J gene TRBJ1-5; D not resolved. The CDR3 is 12 residues long. Per the germline V gene, CDR1 is DFQATT and CDR2 is SNEGSKA (reference sequence). V lost 6 bases, J lost 3 bases, and 9 bases lay in between. CDR3 nucleotide sequence: TGCAGTGCAGCAGGACTCAATCAGCCCCAGCATTTT. This codes for CSAAGLNQPQHF.

CDR3 region: CASSHGTGGPEAFF. The DNA of the CDR3 is TGCGCCAGCAGCCACGGGACAGGGGGACCTGAAGCTTTCTTT. The chain links TRBV5-1 to TRBJ1-1, with 11 bases lining up with TRBD1. V lost 4 bases and J lost 6; bases outside the gene matches: 5. Germline-derived CDR1 and CDR2 are SGHRS and YFSETQ. This CDR3 contains 14 residues.

This clonotype has just a few counts. The chain has TRBV5-1 and TRBJ2-7, with 8 bases aligning to TRBD1. Germline trimming cut 3 bases from V and 2 bases from J; bases unmatched to any gene: 10. Germline V lookup: CDR1 SGHRS, CDR2 YFSETQ. The CDR3 is 16 amino acids. The CDR3 coding sequence is TGCGCCAGCAGCTATCCAGGGGGCGCCTTCACCTACGAGCAGTACTTC. Its translation: CASSYPGGAFTYEQYF.

This clonotype was recorded a few times. The chain joins TRBV6-5 to TRBJ2-3, with no clear D. V gave up 6 bases and J gave up 1 base, with 11 bases separating them. Germline loops: CDR1 MNHEY, CDR2 SVGAGI. The CDR3 totals 14 residues. The CDR3 region has the DNA TGTGCCAGCAGCCCAGCCATCCGCACAGATACGCAGTATTTT. This encodes CASSPAIRTDTQYF.

This clonotype has only a few counts. The rearrangement links TRBV11-2 to TRBJ1-2; no clear D. This CDR3 has 15 residues. The germline V and J ends were trimmed by 7 bases and 2 bases, with 17 bases remaining between them. Germline values: CDR1 SGHAT, CDR2 FQNNGV. CDR3 nucleotides: TGTGCCAGCACCCCTGCGGGTACTAGGAACTATGGCTACACCTTC. Its protein is CASTPAGTRNYGYTF.

This clonotype was recorded a few times. The chain links TRBV12-3 or TRBV12-4 to TRBJ2-7; D remains unclear. Trimming stripped 4 bases from V and 1 base from J, with 11 bases between. The CDR3 sequence is 14 residues long. CDR3 nucleotide sequence: TGTGCCAGCAGTTCAATGGGCCATTCCTACGAGCAGTACTTC. It codes for CASSSMGHSYEQYF.

The chain employs TRBV10-3 and TRBJ1-3; D is uncertain. The V gene lost 4 bases and the J gene lost 0 bases, with 4 bases spanning the gap. In germline, CDR1 is ENHRY, CDR2 SYGVKD. The CDR3 has 13 residues. DNA for the CDR3: TGTGCCATCAGTGTGCCCTCTGGAAACACCATATATTTT. Translation gives CAISVPSGNTIYF.

This clonotype was seen a few times. The CDR3 region has the DNA TGTGCCAGCAGCCCGGGACGTAGGATCTCCTACGAGCAGTACTTC. Amino acid sequence: CASSPGRRISYEQYF. The chain combines TRBV6-5 with TRBJ2-7; either TRBD1 or TRBD2 may supply D (5 bases each). The CDR3 is 15 residues long. The germline V gene has CDR1 MNHEY and CDR2 SVGAGI. The V end lost 6 bases, the J end lost 0 bases, and 15 bases lay between the germline ends.

The chain combines TRBV27 with TRBJ2-1, with a tentative D call TRBD1 (5 bases). CDR1 and CDR2 from the germline V gene are MNHEY and SMNVEV (reference sequence). The ends were cut back, 6 bases at V and 2 bases at J, with 11 bases in the middle. This CDR3 spans 14 amino acids. The chain's CDR3 is CASSHDSPYNEQFF. In nucleotides, the CDR3 is TGTGCCAGCAGCCATGACAGCCCCTACAATGAGCAGTTCTTC.

The chain combines TRBV2 with TRBJ2-3; D perhaps matches TRBD1 (5 bases). The germline gives CDR1 SNHLY, CDR2 FYNNEI. The V end lost 8 bases, the J end lost 0 bases, and 12 bases lay between the germline ends. This CDR3 contains 14 residues. CDR3 sequence (DNA): TGTGCCAGCCAGGGCTCTTATAGCACAGATACGCAGTATTTT. Its translation is CASQGSYSTDTQYF.

With respect to this clonotype: The junction and the germline gene differ at one end; a read error may be behind it. The chain recombines TRBV25-1 with TRBJ1-2; D is ambiguous. The germline gives CDR1 MGHDK, CDR2 SYGVNS. CDR3 length equals 16 residues. The CDR3 region has the DNA TGTACCAGCAGCTCCGGTGGACTGACCCCCTTGGGTGGCTACACCTTC. It encodes CTSSSGGLTPLGGYTF.

The gene calls are TRBV20-1 and TRBJ2-3; possibly TRBD2 for D (6 bases). This CDR3 spans 15 amino acids. V was shortened by 3 bases and J by 1 base, with 14 bases between the two germline ends. The germline CDR1 and CDR2 sequences are DFQATT and SNEGSKA (reference sequence). Here the CDR3 reads CSASGSGLGTDTQYF. The CDR3 DNA reads TGCAGTGCTAGCGGGAGCGGTCTAGGCACAGATACGCAGTATTTT.

A few counts support this clonotype. This rearrangement joins TRBV3-1 to TRBJ2-3; no clear D gene. The CDR3 is made up of 17 amino acids. Trimming took off 1 base at V and 2 bases at J, with 16 bases between the two ends. Germline-derived CDR1 and CDR2 are LGHDT and YNNKEL (reference sequence). CDR3 nucleotide sequence: TGTGCCAGCAGCCAAGTATTTTTGGACGGCTCCACAGATACGCAGTATTTT. Its translation: CASSQVFLDGSTDTQYF.

The chain joins TRBV7-9 to TRBJ2-5; D remains ambiguous. V lost 1 base and J lost 2, with 8 bases in between. From germline, CDR1 is SEHNR and CDR2 FQNEAQ (reference sequence). The CDR3 has 14 amino acids. CDR3 in amino acids: CASSLVPLQETQYF. As DNA, the CDR3 is TGTGCCAGCAGCTTAGTGCCCCTACAAGAGACCCAGTACTTC.

As for this clonotype: Mismatch with germline at one junction end may stem from a read error. CDR3 in amino acids: CAIRESIPGLEQYF. CDR3 nucleotide sequence: TGTGCCATCAGGGAGTCGATACCGGGGCTGGAGCAGTACTTC. This chain links TRBV10-3 with TRBJ2-5; D possibly uses TRBD1 or TRBD2 (5 bases each). CDR3 size: 14 residues. Germline lookup yields CDR1 ENHRY and CDR2 SYGVKD.

This CDR3 reads CASSYEGQGEAFF. The DNA of the CDR3 is TGTGCCAGCAGTTACGAAGGCCAGGGTGAAGCTTTCTTT. This chain links TRBV6-5 with TRBJ1-1; D may be TRBD1 (5 bases). The CDR3 is made up of 13 amino acids. V lost 2 bases, J lost 7 bases, and 11 bases lay in between. Germline V CDR1 and CDR2: MNHEY, SVGAGI.

This sequence joins TRBV7-2 and TRBJ1-2, with D maybe TRBD1 (5 bases). The CDR3 spans 14 residues. Germline-derived CDR1 and CDR2 are SGHTA and FQGNSA. Trimming cost V 1 base and J 7 bases, with 13 bases left between them. The CDR3 region has the DNA TGTGCCAGCAGCTTAGGCAGGGATCGGGGTGGCTACACCTTC. Its protein is CASSLGRDRGGYTF.

The V gene is TRBV7-3, the J gene TRBJ2-5, with a tentative D call TRBD2 (6 bases). CDR1 is SGHTA, CDR2 FQGTGA, per germline. CDR3 length: 17 amino acids. The ends were cut back, 0 bases at V and 4 bases at J, with 18 bases in the middle. The CDR3 DNA reads as TGTGCCAGCAGCTTAACCCGGGGTAGCGGTCTCCGAGAGACCCAGTACTTC. Its protein is CASSLTRGSGLRETQYF.

This clonotype has a handful of counts. The chain couples TRBV10-3 to TRBJ2-3; no definite D call. V was shortened by 7 bases and J by 0 bases, with 11 bases between the two germline ends. The germline V gene encodes CDR1 ENHRY and CDR2 SYGVKD. CDR3 length: 14 amino acids. The CDR3 DNA sequence: TGTGCCATCAAGCCGAGTGCTAGCACAGATACGCAGTATTTT. Translating gives CAIKPSASTDTQYF.

The chain recombines TRBV7-2 with TRBJ1-4, with D unclear. Between the trimmed V and J ends, which lost 1 base and 6 bases, there was a span of 9 bases. Germline CDR1 reads SGHTA; CDR2 reads FQGNSA. The CDR3 is 14 residues long. This chain's CDR3 is CASSLVVADEKLFF. Here the CDR3 DNA reads TGTGCCAGCAGCTTAGTCGTGGCCGATGAAAAACTGTTTTTT.

This chain joins TRBV12-3 or TRBV12-4 and TRBJ1-2; 12 bases fit TRBD1. The ends lost 2 bases at V and 4 bases at J; junction bases unmatched: 5. The length of the CDR3 is 16 residues. CDR3 coding DNA: TGTGCCAGCAGTTTAAAAGGGGGACAGGGGGCCTATGGCTACACCTTC. It translates to CASSLKGGQGAYGYTF.

The chain carries TRBV12-3 or TRBV12-4 and TRBJ2-5; perhaps TRBD1 as D (7 bases). Trimming left V 7 bases short and J 5 bases short, with 17 bases between. CDR3 length: 14 amino acids. CDR3 residues: CASTGGTEEETQYF. DNA of the CDR3: TGTGCCAGCACCGGAGGGACAGAGGAGGAGACCCAGTACTTC.

This clonotype has just a few counts. V and J are TRBV5-1 and TRBJ2-5, with TRBD2 matching 11 bases. This CDR3 spans 15 amino acids. Germline V gives CDR1 SGHRS, CDR2 YFSETQ. The ends lost 3 bases at V and 5 bases at J; junction bases unmatched: 6. CDR3 bases: TGCGCCAGCAGCTCTCTGACTAGCGGGGATGAGACCCAGTACTTC. It encodes CASSSLTSGDETQYF.

The chain is built from TRBV7-2 and TRBJ2-5, with D unclear. Deletions cut 1 base from V and 5 bases from J, with 17 bases between. This CDR3 spans 16 amino acids. In germline, CDR1 is SGHTA, CDR2 FQGNSA. The chain's CDR3 is CASSLGISERLETQYF. DNA of the CDR3: TGTGCCAGCAGCTTAGGGATCTCGGAGAGATTGGAGACCCAGTACTTC.